Described below is a single TCR beta chain sequence and its context. No antigen is known for it. TCRdb's copy holds only in-frame clones and misses some; the assay was immunoSEQ multiplex PCR. The sample lists 11,000 to 15,000 clones; nearly 75% were seen once. This entry is derived from a study of neoadjuvant anti-PD-1 for oral cavity cancer. Across the study: Patients without progression received a fourth nivolumab dose around day 43, then surgical resection on days 50-56. Study-wide results and caveats: PBMC Gini-index clonality exceeded responders' in non-responders post-nivolumab.

V lost 6 bases, J lost 3 bases, and 20 bases lay in between. The germline V gene has CDR1 SNHLY and CDR2 FYNNEI. This CDR3 is built from 16 residues. Time point reported: after neoadjuvant nivolumab, at surgical resection. Patients were newly diagnosed with stage II-IVA oral cavity squamous cell carcinoma without prior systemic or radiation treatment. Blood cells were analyzed directly, without culture or expansion. This chain uses TRBV2 with TRBJ1-2, with D perhaps TRBD1 (5 bases). Sequenced here: PBMCs, sampled after nivolumab (anti-PD-1) treatment. The sequence was obtained from a person aged 35 to 85 with oral cavity squamous cell carcinoma. The CDR3 reads CASSPWLTDLYYGYTF. The CDR3 region has the DNA TGTGCCAGCAGCCCGTGGTTGACAGACTTGTACTATGGCTACACCTTC.